The following is a T cell receptor beta chain sequence with its context. Its antigen remains unidentified. The data were produced by immunoSEQ multiplex PCR, yet TCRdb's version contains in-frame clones alone and is incomplete. The sample carries more than 400,000 clones, over 70% recorded once. V was trimmed by 5 bases and J by 10 bases, leaving 27 bases between them. This CDR3 has 17 residues. Germline V gives CDR1 MRHNA, CDR2 SNTAGT. The data were obtained in a study of shared clonotypes between healthy human individuals. The donor population consisted of healthy HIV-negative adults with no recent acute infections or vaccinations. About 90 million PBMCs per unsorted sample were used for genomic DNA. Study results and caveats: Researchers sampled blood only, noting tissue repertoires likely differ.

This TCR came from a woman aged 40 to 50 in good health. Some clones in this sample may be carry-over from other donors' samples. The specimen was PBMCs. This rearrangement joins TRBV6-4 to TRBJ1-3; no definite D call. Written as DNA, the CDR3 is TGTGCCAGCAGTCATATGGGCGAGGGAGAACCTTTGAGGACCATATATTTT. Translating gives CASSHMGEGEPLRTIYF.